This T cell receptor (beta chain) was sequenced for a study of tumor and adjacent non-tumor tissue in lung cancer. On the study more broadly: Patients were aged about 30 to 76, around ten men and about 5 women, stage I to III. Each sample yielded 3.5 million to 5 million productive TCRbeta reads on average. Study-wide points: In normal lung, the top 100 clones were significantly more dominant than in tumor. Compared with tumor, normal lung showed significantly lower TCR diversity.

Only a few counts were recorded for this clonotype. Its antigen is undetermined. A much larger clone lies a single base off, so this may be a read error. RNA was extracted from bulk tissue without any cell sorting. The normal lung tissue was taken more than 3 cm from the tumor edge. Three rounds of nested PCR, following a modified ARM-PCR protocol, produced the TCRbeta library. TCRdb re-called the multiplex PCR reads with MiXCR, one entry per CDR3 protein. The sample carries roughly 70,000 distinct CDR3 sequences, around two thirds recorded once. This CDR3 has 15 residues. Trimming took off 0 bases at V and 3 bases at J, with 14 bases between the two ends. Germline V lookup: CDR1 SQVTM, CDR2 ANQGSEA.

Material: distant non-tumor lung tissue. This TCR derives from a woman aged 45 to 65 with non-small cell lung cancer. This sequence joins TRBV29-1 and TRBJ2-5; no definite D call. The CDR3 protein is CSVEEVRTTKETQYF. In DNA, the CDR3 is TGCAGCGTTGAAGAGGTCCGGACCACCAAAGAGACCCAGTACTTC.